The source of this T cell receptor beta chain is a study of cytomegalovirus exposure and HLA in healthy donors. Study-wide context: The use of the same platform for the 100 to 150 validation repertoires and the 650 to 850 first-cohort repertoires was reported by a later analysis.

Germline-derived CDR1 and CDR2 are SNHLY and FYNNEI. The ends were cut back, 7 bases at V and 8 bases at J, with 17 bases in the middle. This CDR3 has 13 amino acids. Study outcomes and limitations: Most TCR sequences proved rare, with some public TCRs found in many donors. Cytomegalovirus status was reportedly diagnosed by the classifier with high specificity and sensitivity.

It was the approximately 110-subject validation cohort, separate from the approximately 700-subject first cohort, to which the donors belonged. TCRdb keeps only in-frame clones here, not all; method: immunoSEQ multiplex PCR. This sample yields some 100,000 clones, of which about 85% are seen a single time; about 4% belongs to the top ten. Worth noting for this clone: Its target is unknown.

The genes are TRBV2 and TRBJ1-2; possibly TRBD1 for D (6 bases). The TCR comes from a man aged 18 to 30 in good health and CMV-seropositive. The material sequenced was PBMCs. The CDR3 sequence is CASMGAGEGGYTF. CDR3 sequence (DNA): TGTGCCAGCATGGGGGCAGGGGAGGGAGGCTACACCTTC.